A single sample gave rise to the 26 T cell receptor beta chains below, sequenced in a study of tissue T cells after allogeneic stem cell transplantation. This table comes from immunoSEQ multiplex PCR, and its TCRdb copy is limited to in-frame clones, with some not included. The table lists roughly 51,000 clones, 73% of them singletons. Sequencing was carried out using sorted cells pooled from one or two spleens. These receptors originate from a pool of C57BL/6 mice in good health.

Turning to this clone: Mouse names are used for the genes. Read sequence stops 1 residue before the CDR3 end, and the germline J gene provides the missing end. The chain combines TRBV31 with TRBJ2-7; no firm D call. V gave up 0 bases and J gave up 4 bases, with 7 bases separating them. Germline values: CDR1 GKSSPN, CDR2 SITVG. The CDR3 extends over 12 amino acids. The part of the CDR3 DNA that was read is TGTGCCTGGAGTCTAGAGGATTATGAACAGTAC. Protein: CAWSLEDYEQY. The CDR3 reads in full as CAWSLEDYEQYF.

Details on this clone: The genes are named according to mouse. The CDR3 is cut off 1 residue early in the read; its end comes from the germline J gene. The chain carries TRBV31 and TRBJ1-1; a weak D match, TRBD1 (5 bases). CDR3 length: 11 amino acids. Germline loops: CDR1 GKSSPN, CDR2 SITVG. V gave up 3 bases and J gave up 7 bases, with 9 bases separating them. This CDR3 reads CAWRRDGEVFF. The covered CDR3 bases are TGTGCCTGGAGGAGGGACGGAGAAGTCTTC.

Turning to this clone: Mouse germline and gene names are used. Sequencing ends 1 residue short of the CDR3 end; the germline J gene provides the rest. In the same sample, other DNA sequences code for this CDR3. The chain employs TRBV16 and TRBJ2-4; D uncertain. Germline V gives CDR1 SGHSA, CDR2 FRNQAP. V lost 0 bases to trimming and J lost 0 bases, with 4 bases between them. The CDR3 loop spans 14 amino acids. The CDR3 spells CASSLEGSQNTLYF. CDR3 bases read: TGTGCAAGCAGCTTAGAGGGTAGTCAAAACACCTTGTAC.

Notes on this clone: Gene and germline names: mouse. The observed sequence ends 1 residue before the CDR3 terminus, with the missing tail filled in from the germline J gene. This chain uses TRBV19 with TRBJ1-3, with 8 bases fitting TRBD1. The ends lost 5 bases at V and 2 bases at J; junction bases unmatched: 0. Germline CDR1 reads FNHDT; CDR2 reads SITEND (reference sequence). CDR3 length equals 13 residues. The CDR3 spells CASRTGAGNTLYF. The CDR3 bases that were read are TGTGCCAGCAGGACAGGGGCTGGAAATACGCTCTAT.

Concerning this clone itself: Gene names refer to mouse genes. Coverage ceases 1 residue before the CDR3 finishes, and the germline J gene fills in the end. This chain joins TRBV26 and TRBJ1-6; a weak D match, TRBD1 (6 bases). TRBJ1-6 is an ORF, with its function uncertain. In germline, CDR1 is KGHPV, CDR2 FQNQEV (reference sequence). The V end was cut by 6 bases, the J end by 7 bases, with 10 bases between. This CDR3 spans 13 amino acids. The CDR3 bases that were read are TGTGCCAGCAGCCTGGACAGAAATTCGCCCCTCTAC. Its protein is CASSLDRNSPLY. The complete CDR3 protein is CASSLDRNSPLYF.

Remarks on this clone: The genes and germline here are from mouse. The read is 1 residue too short to cover the CDR3 end, so that end is filled in from the germline J gene. The rearrangement joins TRBV13-3 to TRBJ2-1, with TRBD2 as a possible D gene (5 bases). CDR3 size: 14 residues. Germline V gene data show CDR1 as NNHDY and CDR2 as SYVADS. V was pared by 0 bases and J by 3 bases, with 7 bases between. The covered CDR3 bases are TGTGCCAGCAGTGATGACTGGATCTATGCTGAGCAGTTC. Translating it yields CASSDDWIYAEQF. Given in full, the CDR3 is CASSDDWIYAEQFF.

A note on this clone: Genes here carry mouse names. The read falls 1 residue short of the CDR3 end, and the missing part is taken from the germline J gene. The chain couples TRBV13-2 to TRBJ2-5; the D gene is possibly TRBD1 (6 bases). This CDR3 has 14 residues. Trimming cost V 2 bases and J 5 bases, with 12 bases left between them. In germline, CDR1 is NNHNN, CDR2 SYGAGS (reference sequence). The CDR3 DNA, read in part, is TGTGCCAGCGGTGAAGGCCAGGGGCGAGACACCCAGTAC. This encodes CASGEGQGRDTQY. The complete CDR3 protein is CASGEGQGRDTQYF.

Comment on this clone: Gene names denote mouse genes. The observed sequence ends 1 residue before the CDR3 terminus, with the missing tail filled in from the germline J gene. Different DNA sequences within this sample yield the same CDR3. The chain couples TRBV3 to TRBJ1-1; TRBD1 agrees at 8 bases. The V segment lost 2 bases and the J segment 1 base; nucleotides outside the gene matches: 0. CDR3 length: 14 amino acids. Germline V gives CDR1 SNHLY, CDR2 FYNGKV (reference sequence). The sequenced CDR3 bases are TGTGCCAGCAGCTTACAGGGGGCGAACACAGAAGTCTTC. It is translated as CASSLQGANTEVF. The CDR3 reads in full as CASSLQGANTEVFF. Supplemented by reference TRBV3 and TRBJ1-1, the full variable domain reads GPKVLQIPSHQIIDMGQMVTLNCDPVSNHLYFYWYKQILGQQMEFLVNFYNGKVMEKSKLFKDQFSVERPDGSYFTLKIQPTALEDSAVYFCASSLQGANTEVFFGKGTRLTVV.

On this clone itself: Mouse names are used for the genes. The read ends 1 residue before the CDR3 terminus; that terminus is restored from the germline J gene. This chain uses TRBV4 with TRBJ1-2, with D perhaps TRBD1 (5 bases). CDR3 size: 12 residues. CDR1 and CDR2 (germline): LGHDT, YNNKQL (reference sequence). V was trimmed by 3 bases and J by 5 bases, leaving 7 bases between them. CDR3 protein: CASSYGGSDYTF. CDR3 DNA, as far as it was read: TGTGCCAGCAGCTACGGGGGATCCGACTACACC.

A word on this clone: The gene names given are mouse names. The read ends 1 residue before the CDR3 terminus; that terminus is restored from the germline J gene. This chain connects TRBV29 to TRBJ2-5, with TRBD1 identical over 7 bases. The germline V gene encodes CDR1 MSHET and CDR2 SYDVDS. The length of the CDR3 is 14 residues. V shed 6 bases and J 6 bases; nucleotides not matched to a gene: 9. The covered CDR3 bases are TGTGCTAGCAGAACCCGACAGGGTTGGGACACCCAGTAC. It specifies CASRTRQGWDTQY. The whole CDR3 protein is CASRTRQGWDTQYF.

Remarks on this clone: Genes and germline are mouse. The read halts 1 residue ahead of the CDR3 end, with the missing end drawn from the germline J gene. This chain connects TRBV13-2 to TRBJ2-1; possible D gene TRBD1, 6 bases. Trimming pared 0 bases from V and 0 bases from J, leaving 10 bases between. The V gene's germline CDR1 is NNHNN and CDR2 SYGAGS (reference sequence). CDR3 length: 16 amino acids. Incomplete CDR3 DNA: TGTGCCAGCGGTGATGCAAGGACAGATAACTATGCTGAGCAGTTC. It is translated as CASGDARTDNYAEQF. The whole CDR3 protein is CASGDARTDNYAEQFF.

This clone was picked up a small number of times. Gene names follow the mouse nomenclature. The read terminates 1 residue before the CDR3 end, so the remaining end is supplied by the germline J gene. This CDR3 is also generated by other DNA sequences in the sample. The chain links TRBV14 to TRBJ2-7; 8 nucleotides line up with TRBD1. The CDR3 extends over 12 amino acids. With 5 bases clipped from V and 4 bases from J, the junction kept 2 bases outside the gene matches. CDR1 is SGHDT, CDR2 FRDEAV, per germline. The sequenced CDR3 bases are TGTGCCAGCAGCCGGACAGGGTATGAACAGTAC. This gives the protein CASSRTGYEQY. The entire CDR3 protein reads CASSRTGYEQYF.

Regarding this clone: The genes and germline here are from mouse. The read stops 1 residue short of the end of the CDR3; the missing end is completed from the germline J gene. The chain combines TRBV13-1 with TRBJ2-4; 13 bases fit TRBD2. J was trimmed by 0 bases and V by 8 bases; bases with no gene match: 3. Germline V gives CDR1 NSHNY, CDR2 SYGAGN. The CDR3 runs to 15 residues. The CDR3 spells CASRTGGASQNTLYF. Incomplete CDR3 DNA: TGTGCCAGTAGGACTGGGGGGGCTAGTCAAAACACCTTGTAC.

Note on this clone: Mouse germline and gene names are used. The read falls 1 residue short of the CDR3 end, and the missing part is taken from the germline J gene. The chain recombines TRBV12-1 with TRBJ2-2; D call uncertain. V was cut by 1 base and J by 0 bases, with 2 bases left in between. This CDR3 comprises 13 residues. CDR1 and CDR2 (germline): SGHSN, HYEKVE. CDR3 region: CASSLANTGQLYF. Incomplete CDR3 DNA: TGTGCCAGCTCTCTGGCAAACACCGGGCAGCTCTAC.

Remarks on this clone: Any gene name here is a mouse gene name. The read is 1 residue too short to cover the CDR3 end, so that end is filled in from the germline J gene. The V and J genes are TRBV12-2 and TRBJ1-5; 7 nucleotides agree with TRBD1. Looked up from germline, CDR1 is SGHLS and CDR2 is HYDKME. Trimming at V came to 4 bases and at J to 7 bases, leaving 3 bases not matched to a gene. The CDR3 sequence is 12 residues long. The DNA read from the CDR3 is TGTGCCAGCTCCCGGGACAGACAGGCTCCGCTT. Translated, it gives CASSRDRQAPL. In full, the CDR3 reads CASSRDRQAPLF.

About this clone: Gene names and germline match the mouse. Read coverage stops 1 residue before the CDR3 terminus; the germline J gene supplies the remainder. V usage is TRBV19 and J usage is TRBJ1-1; a possible D gene is TRBD1 (5 bases). The CDR3 consists of 14 residues. Germline CDR1 and CDR2: FNHDT and SITEND (reference sequence). V was trimmed by 5 bases and J by 4 bases, leaving 15 bases between them. The CDR3 loop reads CASSPRGAVTEVFF. The CDR3 bases that were read are TGTGCCAGCAGCCCCCGCGGGGCGGTCACAGAAGTCTTC.

Note on this clone: Here the gene names and germline are mouse. The read finishes 1 residue shy of the CDR3 end, and the germline J gene is used to complete it. The rearrangement joins TRBV15 to TRBJ1-1, with D tentatively TRBD1 (6 bases). V dropped 6 bases and J dropped 1 base, with 12 bases sitting between them. In germline, CDR1 is SGHND, CDR2 FRSKSL. This CDR3 region has 14 residues. The covered CDR3 bases are TGTGCCAGCAGCCTAGGGGGGGTAAACACAGAAGTCTTC. Amino acids: CASSLGGVNTEVF. Given in full, the CDR3 is CASSLGGVNTEVFF.

Note on this clone: Mouse germline and gene names are used. Coverage ceases 1 residue before the CDR3 finishes, and the germline J gene fills in the end. J is TRBJ1-1 and V is TRBV26, with 7 bases matching TRBD1. J gave up 0 bases and V 4 bases, and 5 bases lay outside the gene matches. CDR1 is KGHPV, CDR2 FQNQEV, per germline (reference sequence). The CDR3 is 15 amino acids. Here the CDR3 reads CASSPQGSANTEVFF. Partial CDR3 DNA: TGTGCCAGCAGTCCACAGGGGTCTGCAAACACAGAAGTCTTC.

Comments on this clone: Germline and genes: mouse. The CDR3 is cut off 1 residue early in the read; its end comes from the germline J gene. Different DNA sequences within this sample yield the same CDR3. The chain couples TRBV20 to TRBJ2-1; 9 nucleotides match TRBD2. Germline V CDR1 and CDR2: GFQATS, STVNSAI. This CDR3 comprises 15 residues. V was clipped by 0 bases and J by 0 bases; unmatched bases: 0. The CDR3 reads CGARDWGGNYAEQFF. The CDR3 DNA, read in part, is TGTGGTGCTAGGGACTGGGGGGGTAACTATGCTGAGCAGTTC.

The sample holds a few counts of this clone. Gene names denote mouse genes. The CDR3 extends 1 residue past the end of the read, so its final part is completed from the germline J gene. The gene calls are TRBV13-2 and TRBJ1-3; no firm D call. CDR3 length: 15 residues. In germline, CDR1 is NNHNN, CDR2 SYGAGS (reference sequence). The V end was cut by 0 bases, the J end by 0 bases, with 7 bases between. CDR3 loop: CASGDASDSGNTLYF. The sequenced part of the CDR3 DNA is TGTGCCAGCGGTGATGCCTCAGATTCTGGAAATACGCTCTAT.

As concerns this clone: Gene names denote mouse genes. Here the CDR3 reads CASSRRDWGYEQYF. The sequenced part of the CDR3 DNA is TGTGCCAGCAGCCGCCGGGACTGGGGGTATGAACAGTAC. The chain joins TRBV4 to TRBJ2-7, with 11 positions matching TRBD2. The DNA ends 1 residue before the CDR3 does, and the rest of the CDR3 is filled in from the germline J gene. In germline, CDR1 is LGHDT, CDR2 YNNKQL (reference sequence). J was trimmed by 4 bases and V by 5 bases; bases with no gene match: 4. This CDR3 is 14 amino acids long.

Of note for this clone: Genes and germline come from the mouse. Coverage ceases 1 residue before the CDR3 finishes, and the germline J gene fills in the end. V gene TRBV31 combines with J gene TRBJ2-3; 7 nucleotides line up with TRBD2. CDR1 GKSSPN and CDR2 SITVG come from the germline V gene. CDR3 size: 13 residues. J gave up 2 bases and V 3 bases, and 2 bases lay outside the gene matches. CDR3 in amino acids: CAWSGGVAETLYF. The part of the CDR3 DNA that was read is TGTGCCTGGAGCGGGGGGGTTGCAGAAACGCTGTAT.

Notes on this clone: Gene labels here are mouse ones. The read halts 1 residue ahead of the CDR3 end, with the missing end drawn from the germline J gene. The J gene is TRBJ1-4, the V gene TRBV2; the D gene is possibly TRBD1 (6 bases). The CDR3 is made up of 16 amino acids. CDR1 and CDR2 from the germline V gene are LGHNA and YSYQKL. Trimming pared 0 bases from V and 4 bases from J, leaving 12 bases between. This CDR3 is CASSQEGQGLNERLFF. The sequenced part of the CDR3 DNA is TGTGCCAGCAGCCAAGAGGGCCAGGGGCTCAACGAAAGATTATTT.

A word on this clone: Gene names and germline refer to mouse. CDR3 bases read: TGTGCCAGCAGCCAAGATCGGGCCTCCTATGAACAGTAC. Residues: CASSQDRASYEQY. The CDR3 as a whole reads CASSQDRASYEQYF. The chain links TRBV5 to TRBJ2-7; no definite D call. The CDR3 extends 1 residue past the end of the read, so its final part is completed from the germline J gene. V lost 0 bases to trimming and J lost 0 bases, with 6 bases between them. This CDR3 is 14 amino acids long. Germline CDR1 reads LGHNA; CDR2 reads YNLKQL (reference sequence).

A word on this clone: Any gene name here is a mouse gene name. The read ends 1 residue early relative to the CDR3; the germline J gene fills the gap. The chain joins TRBV14 to TRBJ1-2, with D possibly matching TRBD1 (5 bases). CDR3 length equals 12 residues. Germline CDR1 and CDR2: SGHDT and FRDEAV. The V and J ends lost 5 bases and 3 bases respectively, with 8 bases between them. The CDR3 sequence is CASSRGDSDYTF. CDR3 bases read: TGTGCCAGCAGCCGGGGGGACTCCGACTACACC.

Concerning this clone: Each gene name is a mouse one. The CDR3 end lies 1 residue beyond the end of the read and is filled in from the germline J gene. The chain combines TRBV19 with TRBJ2-5, with D unresolved. Germline V lookup: CDR1 FNHDT, CDR2 SITEND (reference sequence). Trimming took off 3 bases at V and 2 bases at J, with 7 bases between the two ends. The CDR3 length is 13 residues. CDR3 amino acids: CASSKTLQDTQYF. The CDR3 DNA, read in part, is TGTGCCAGCAGTAAAACACTCCAAGACACCCAGTAC.